This TCR beta chain was profiled in a study of patients and donors after allogeneic stem cell transplantation. This clonotype was recorded a few times. Germline trimming cut 4 bases from V and 5 bases from J; bases unmatched to any gene: 4. This CDR3 has 13 residues. The germline V gene encodes CDR1 LGHNT and CDR2 FRNRAP. MiXCR, run by TCRdb on the RT-PCR reads, gives a single entry per CDR3 protein. The top ten hold roughly 27% of the sample, which has approximately 170,000 distinct CDR3 sequences, more than 20% seen once. The sequence was obtained from a human donor who was either an allogeneic HSCT recipient or a stem cell or donor lymphocyte infusion donor (not recorded which). It is not recorded whose cells these are; they may come from a transplant donor. This sequence joins TRBV12-5 and TRBJ1-2, with 7 bases fitting TRBD1. Sequences were obtained from blood, either unsorted or a sorted T cell fraction (not recorded which). The CDR3 loop is CASGSPQGYGYTF. The CDR3 nucleotides are TGTGCTAGTGGTTCCCCACAGGGGTATGGCTACACCTTC.